This record concerns one TCR beta chain sequence. What it recognizes is unknown. Run at survey level, the immunoSEQ assay was version v3.0. Sequencing used immunoSEQ multiplex PCR; TCRdb keeps in-frame clones, though not all of them. This repertoire shows 25,000 to 30,000 clones, over 80% found once; its top ten account for around 5.9%. The CDR3 runs to 15 residues. CDR1 and CDR2 from the germline V gene are SGHVS and FQNEAQ. The junction had 3 bases not matched to a gene; V was cut back by 2 bases and J by 5 bases. Each donor provided at least one pre-ART PBMC sample and at least two post-ART PBMC samples. This sample stems from a study of long-term antiretroviral therapy in people with HIV. Overall study results and limits: Before ART, certain clones expanded, and these dominated the repertoire at all time points. ART adherence, viral resistance and therapy changes went unrecorded.

The TCR was taken from a man younger than 30 with HIV. J is TRBJ2-1 and V is TRBV7-8; 10 bases fit TRBD2. The material was unsorted PBMCs, obtained 0.4 years after starting antiretroviral therapy. The CDR3: CASSLFLAGDNEQFF. CDR3 DNA: TGTGCCAGCAGCTTATTCCTAGCGGGGGACAATGAGCAGTTCTTC.